This T cell receptor (beta chain) was identified during a study of cytomegalovirus exposure and HLA in healthy donors (TCRdb year 2017). With regard to the full study: An earlier analysis of under 600 of the donors reported 250 to 300 Gb of sequence data and about 100 million unique TCR beta sequences from about 200 million T cells. Roughly 300 gigabases of sequencing data and tens of millions of unique TCR sequences were included in an early release covering 500 to 750 HLA-typed donors. The genetic ancestry cluster associated with self-reported Caucasian donors included 81% of the approximately 400 genotyped donors. The study aimed to test whether signatures of past pathogen exposure could be identified by cataloging public T cell receptors. The study used immunosequencing to profile the T cell repertoires of approximately 650 subjects and linked those repertoires to cytomegalovirus serostatus. Along with the roughly 710-subject first cohort, a separate validation cohort of some 130 different subjects was used. To predict cytomegalovirus infection status, the study brought together high-throughput TCR immunosequencing, statistical association of individual TCRs with disease status, and machine learning. In a later analysis, previously published TCR beta repertoires from about 640 donors were re-analyzed and high-resolution HLA genotyping was added so that TCR occurrence patterns could be studied. Rather than drawing on any new phenotypic data, the later analysis identified candidate immune exposures from TCR beta sequences and the way those sequences occurred across donors. An earlier analysis of 500 to 750 of the donors applied high-throughput TCR beta sequencing to assess whether each TCR beta V gene segment acted as functional or pseudogenic. Alongside the repertoire data, information on donor age, sex, ethnicity and CMV serostatus was compiled. A later genetic analysis used genome-wide SNP genotypes for about three fifths of the 666 donors, treating that subset as a discovery cohort. Every discovery cohort repertoire had been produced on one sequencing platform. HLA typing included class I and class II loci at four-digit resolution. The number of typed donors differed by locus: about 620-640 for A, B, C, DRB1 and DQB1; approximately 520 for DQA1; about 600 for DPA1; and some 470 for DPB1. About five DR-DQ haplotypes were treated as single units for association and clustering because of strong linkage in the cohort. On average, around 240,000 unique TCR beta nucleotide sequences were sequenced per donor among roughly 430 genotyped donors of the cohort, with about 19% of those sequences being non-productive.

The germline V gene (reference sequence) supplies CDR1 SGHNT and CDR2 YYREEE. Including cysteine and phenylalanine, the CDR3 has 17 amino acids. Of the read, only the CDR3 DNA is kept; its 51 bases are in frame from base 1. V is cut back by 0 bases and J by 7 bases, with 16 bases in the junction unmatched. Libraries came from the immunoSEQ multiplex PCR assay. A mixture of 60 forward primers for TCR Vbeta segments and 13 reverse primers for TCR Jbeta segments was used in the multiplex PCR. Amplification of the CDR3 region of rearranged TCR beta genes was performed with a multiplex PCR assay on genomic DNA. The amplified TCR beta libraries were sequenced on the Illumina HiSeq System as 87-base-pair reads. For the original study's pipeline: A later analysis tallied 75 million to 85 million unique TCR beta chains across the 650 to 750 repertoires, and around 10 million of those chains were shared by two or more donors. Raw reads were error-corrected and collapsed into unique sequences by a nearest-neighbor algorithm in which closely related sequences were merged to remove PCR and sequencing errors. To assign V, D and J gene segments, CDR3 sequences were aligned to IMGT reference sequences. For a sequence to be retained, a match of at least six nucleotides to both a V gene segment and a J gene segment was required. Rearrangements were classified as productive when the CDR3 lacked stop codons and remained in frame with V and J, and all other rearrangements were classified as non-productive. Following IMGT convention, CDR3 was defined as the stretch from the second conserved V-encoded cysteine up to the conserved J-encoded phenylalanine. In an earlier analysis of approximately 500 of the donors, sequences lacking an unambiguous match to a single V gene segment were excluded. In an earlier analysis of some 590 of the donors, a V segment was called functional when productive rearrangements were above 56.7%, and segregating when the standard deviation between donors exceeded 5%. A statistical classification framework was built for diagnosing cytomegalovirus status from the catalog of TCR beta chain sequences. In a later analysis, TCR nucleotide sequences were compared against IMGT/GENE-DB human TR gene sequences so that V and J genes could be assigned. In a later analysis, CDR3 sequences and most-parsimonious VDJ recombination scenarios were assigned using the TCRdist pipeline. In a later analysis, every TCR beta chain was defined by the combination of its CDR3 amino acid sequence and its V-gene family, and reads without a unique V-gene family were dropped. As a way to deal with suspected cross-contamination and a sequencing artifact, a later analysis dropped approximately 570 nucleotide sequences that were highly shared and had low generation probability. A later analysis calculated a clonal expansion index for each public chain from normalized within-repertoire ranks of inferred template counts. A later analysis computed generation probabilities with a VDJ recombination model fitted to out-of-frame rearrangements, and checked the results against IGoR. Hypergeometric tests were used in a later analysis to score TCR-TCR, TCR-HLA and TCR-CMV co-occurrence, with a repertoire-size bias correction applied to the TCR pairs. In a later analysis, false discovery rates were estimated by permuting HLA or CMV assignments 20 times. In a later analysis, co-occurring TCRs were grouped with DBSCAN, and TCRdist sequence similarity was added when clustering was performed within HLA-allele-positive subsets. Co-occurrence clustering excluded repertoires with fewer than 30,000 or more than 120,000 public chains, plus five with anomalous nucleotide sharing. Sourced from immuneACCESS, this table was stored by TCRdb with only in-frame sequences that have V and J called. A share of the clones is absent; for the studies checked, an unresolved V gene accounts for under half, and the remainder has no known explanation. The DNA gave D and trimming, while V, J and clone size come from that table. This sample gives about 130,000 clones in total; roughly 70% of them show up just once. Of the sample, 6.6% is held by the ten largest clones.

The cohort was made up of 500 to 850 healthy bone marrow donors. At the time of sampling, all cohort members were nominally healthy, though unrecorded immune exposures were likely present. The donor tested CMV seropositive and was one of the 289 seropositive cohort members. A peripheral blood sample was provided by each donor, and peripheral blood mononuclear cells were used for TCR beta sequencing. Genomic DNA was extracted from the blood cell samples with the Qiagen DNeasy Blood Extraction Kit. The research as a whole found: For the cohort, immune exposure information was limited to CMV serostatus. Because counts were too low, seventeen rarely observed V segments, including chromosome 9 orphons, were excluded from the earlier analysis of several hundred of the donors. According to the authors, the approach could potentially be generalized to other disease states and immunological phenotypes. Several of the top co-occurrence clusters appeared to be linked to parvovirus B19, influenza, CMV and Epstein-Barr virus, according to a later analysis. The study gave a list of roughly 150 TCR beta chains associated with cytomegalovirus. Strong co-occurrence of HLA alleles, especially DR and DQ, made assigning TCR associations to individual alleles difficult. An association between a missense DCLRE1C variant and V-gene and J-gene trimming of TCR beta chains was found in a later genetic analysis and replicated in an independent cohort. Across donors, most TCR sequences were observed very rarely, whereas some public TCRs were present in many individuals. Because HLA typing was missing for some donors at each locus, association tests included only the typed subset. This cohort had only TCR beta chains sequenced, and the lack of alpha or paired-chain data limited which features could be detected. The presence/absence analyses assumed that sequencing depth was roughly uniform across donors, and that assumption may not be true. In a later genetic analysis, fewer N-insertions in productive TCRs were reported among donors in an Asian-associated ancestry cluster than the approximately 630-donor mean. In an earlier analysis of under 600 of the donors, most TCR beta V segments were observed in productive rearrangements about 90% or about 30% of the time, broadly matching IMGT annotations. A later analysis associated 15,000 to 20,000 TCR beta sequences with specific HLA alleles at a false discovery rate of 0.05. Because the 87-base-pair reads could not distinguish some IMGT-functional V segments, including TRBV6-2 and TRBV6-3, those segments were excluded. According to a later analysis, TCR association rates differed among HLA loci, with DRB1 alleles showing the most associated TCRs and HLA-C alleles showing the fewest. Linkage disequilibrium might explain the correlated functional status among segregating V segments, but an unknown experimental factor could not be excluded. Cytomegalovirus status was reported to be diagnosed by the classifier with high specificity and sensitivity in both the original and validation cohorts. A further reported finding was that TCR beta sequences accurately predicted the HLA-A and HLA-B alleles for most subjects in the first cohort. A later analysis found that most CMV-associated TCR beta chains appeared HLA-restricted, with HLA associations seemingly driven largely by CMV exposure. In a later analysis, HLA-associated TCR beta chains were found to be more clonally expanded and to have lower generation probabilities than equally common non-associated chains. A few of the identified cytomegalovirus-associated TCR beta chains were confirmed in vitro to be specific for cytomegalovirus antigens. A cluster of highly shared sequence variants was judged likely to be a technical artifact of the sequencing pipeline.

In regard to this clone: Its binding antigen is unknown. Base qualities were left out, and no much larger clone turns up one base away.

The receptor's source is a middle-aged man in good health and CMV-seropositive. This receptor chain uses TRBV5-4 and TRBJ2-7, with TRBD2 matching 7 junction bases. Material for sequencing was PBMCs. The CDR3 amino acid sequence is: CASSLAFRPGGRREQYF. The DNA is TGTGCCAGCAGCTTGGCCTTCCGCCCCGGGGGGAGAAGGGAGCAGTACTTC.